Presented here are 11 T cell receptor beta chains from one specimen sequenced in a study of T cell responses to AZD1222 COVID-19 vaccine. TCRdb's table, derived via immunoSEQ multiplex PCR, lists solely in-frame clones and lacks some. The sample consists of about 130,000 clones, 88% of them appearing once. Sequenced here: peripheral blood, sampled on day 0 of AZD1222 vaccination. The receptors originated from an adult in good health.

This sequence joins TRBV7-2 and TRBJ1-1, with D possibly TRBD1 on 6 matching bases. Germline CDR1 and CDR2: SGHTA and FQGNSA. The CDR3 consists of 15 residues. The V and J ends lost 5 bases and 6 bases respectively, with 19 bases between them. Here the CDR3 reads CASSERGVGTPEAFF. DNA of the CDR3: TGTGCCAGCAGCGAAAGAGGTGTAGGGACACCTGAAGCTTTCTTT. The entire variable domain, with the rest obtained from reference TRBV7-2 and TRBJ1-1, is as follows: GAGVSQSPSNKVTEKGKDVELRCDPISGHTALYWYRQSLGQGLEFLIYFQGNSAPDKSGLPSDRFSAERTGGSVSTLTIQRTQQEDSAVYLCASSERGVGTPEAFFGQGTRLTVV.

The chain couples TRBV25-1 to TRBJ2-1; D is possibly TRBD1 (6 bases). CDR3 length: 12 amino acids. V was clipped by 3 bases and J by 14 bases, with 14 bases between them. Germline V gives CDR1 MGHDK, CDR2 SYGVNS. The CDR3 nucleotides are TGTGCCAGCAGTGAGGGATCAGGGGCGAAGTTCTTC. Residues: CASSEGSGAKFF.

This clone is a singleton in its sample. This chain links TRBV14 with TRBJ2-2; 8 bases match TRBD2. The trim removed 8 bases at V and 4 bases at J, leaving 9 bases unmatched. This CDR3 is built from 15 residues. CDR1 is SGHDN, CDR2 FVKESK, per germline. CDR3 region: CASLESLAVTGELFF. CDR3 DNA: TGTGCCAGCCTCGAGTCACTAGCGGTCACCGGGGAGCTGTTTTTT.

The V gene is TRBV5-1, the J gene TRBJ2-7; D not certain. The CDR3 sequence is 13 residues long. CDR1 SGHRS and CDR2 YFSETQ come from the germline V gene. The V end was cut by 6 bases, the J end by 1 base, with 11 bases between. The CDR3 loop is CASTPAGSYEQYF. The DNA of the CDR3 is TGCGCCAGCACCCCGGCCGGGTCCTACGAGCAGTACTTC. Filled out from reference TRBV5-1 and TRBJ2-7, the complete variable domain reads KAGVTQTPRYLIKTRGQQVTLSCSPISGHRSVSWYQQTPGQGLQFLFEYFSETQRNKGNFPGRFSGRQFSNSRSEMNVSTLELGDSALYLCASTPAGSYEQYFGPGTRLTVT.

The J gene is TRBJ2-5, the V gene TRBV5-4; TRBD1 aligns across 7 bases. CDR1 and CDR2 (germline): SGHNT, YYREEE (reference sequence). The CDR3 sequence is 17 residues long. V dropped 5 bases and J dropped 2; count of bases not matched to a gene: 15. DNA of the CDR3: TGTGCCAGCAGGCCGCCCGGGACAGCAAAGGGGCAAGAGACCCAGTACTTC. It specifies CASRPPGTAKGQETQYF.

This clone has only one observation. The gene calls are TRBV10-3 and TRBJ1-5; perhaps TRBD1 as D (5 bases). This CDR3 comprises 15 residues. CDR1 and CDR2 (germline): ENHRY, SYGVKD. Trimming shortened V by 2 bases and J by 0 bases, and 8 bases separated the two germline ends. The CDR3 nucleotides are TGTGCCATCAGTGAGGGGACGGTTAGCAATCAGCCCCAGCATTTT. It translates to CAISEGTVSNQPQHF.

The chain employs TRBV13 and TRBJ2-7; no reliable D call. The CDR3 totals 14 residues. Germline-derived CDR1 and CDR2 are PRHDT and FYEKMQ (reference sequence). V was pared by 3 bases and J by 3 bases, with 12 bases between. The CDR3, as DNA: TGTGCCAGCAGCTTCGACGGAACCGTCTACGAGCAGTACTTC. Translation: CASSFDGTVYEQYF.

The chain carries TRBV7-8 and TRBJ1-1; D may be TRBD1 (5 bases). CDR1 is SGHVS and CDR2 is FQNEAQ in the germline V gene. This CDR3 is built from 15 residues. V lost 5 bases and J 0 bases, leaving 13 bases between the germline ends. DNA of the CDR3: TGTGCCAGCAGCGCATGGGGGGGAGTGAACACTGAAGCTTTCTTT. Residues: CASSAWGGVNTEAFF.

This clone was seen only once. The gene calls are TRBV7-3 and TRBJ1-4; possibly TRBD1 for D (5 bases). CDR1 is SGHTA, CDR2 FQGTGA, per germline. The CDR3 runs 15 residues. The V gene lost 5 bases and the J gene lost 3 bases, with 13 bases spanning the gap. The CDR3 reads CASSQQGGPNEKLFF. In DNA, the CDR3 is TGTGCCAGCAGCCAGCAGGGCGGACCTAATGAAAAACTGTTTTTT.

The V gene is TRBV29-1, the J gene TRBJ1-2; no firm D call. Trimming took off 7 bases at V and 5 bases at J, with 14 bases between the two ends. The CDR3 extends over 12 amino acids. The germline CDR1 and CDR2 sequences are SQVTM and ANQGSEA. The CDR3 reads CSAGSGEYGYTF. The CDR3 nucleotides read TGCAGCGCTGGAAGTGGGGAATATGGCTACACCTTC.

CDR3 in DNA: TGTGCCACCAGCAGAGATCTGGGGCCTAGCGGGATGGGGGGTTACGAGCAGTACTTC. Its translation: CATSRDLGPSGMGGYEQYF. V and J are TRBV15 and TRBJ2-7, with TRBD2 identical over 9 bases. Germline V lookup: CDR1 LNHNV, CDR2 YYDKDF (reference sequence). The CDR3 contains 19 residues. After removal of 0 bases from V and 4 bases from J, the junction contained 16 bases not matched to a gene. Full variable domain (outside the CDR3, taken from reference TRBV15 and TRBJ2-7): DAMVIQNPRYQVTQFGKPVTLSCSQTLNHNVMYWYQQKSSQAPKLLFHYYDKDFNNEADTPDNFQSRRPNTSFCFLDIRSPGLGDTAMYLCATSRDLGPSGMGGYEQYFGPGTRLTVT.